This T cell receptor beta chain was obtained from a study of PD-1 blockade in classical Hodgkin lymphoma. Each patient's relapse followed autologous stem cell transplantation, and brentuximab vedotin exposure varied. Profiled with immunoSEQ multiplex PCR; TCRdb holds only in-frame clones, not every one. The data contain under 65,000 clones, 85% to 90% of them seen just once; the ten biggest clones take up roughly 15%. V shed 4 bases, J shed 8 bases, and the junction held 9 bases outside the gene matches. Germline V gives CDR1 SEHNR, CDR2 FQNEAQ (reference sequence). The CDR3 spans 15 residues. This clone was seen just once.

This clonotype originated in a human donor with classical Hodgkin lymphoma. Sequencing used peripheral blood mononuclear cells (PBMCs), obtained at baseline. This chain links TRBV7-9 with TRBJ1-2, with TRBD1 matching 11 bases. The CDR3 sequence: CASSSPGQGARGYTF. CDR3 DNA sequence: TGTGCCAGCAGCTCACCCGGACAGGGGGCGCGAGGCTACACCTTC.